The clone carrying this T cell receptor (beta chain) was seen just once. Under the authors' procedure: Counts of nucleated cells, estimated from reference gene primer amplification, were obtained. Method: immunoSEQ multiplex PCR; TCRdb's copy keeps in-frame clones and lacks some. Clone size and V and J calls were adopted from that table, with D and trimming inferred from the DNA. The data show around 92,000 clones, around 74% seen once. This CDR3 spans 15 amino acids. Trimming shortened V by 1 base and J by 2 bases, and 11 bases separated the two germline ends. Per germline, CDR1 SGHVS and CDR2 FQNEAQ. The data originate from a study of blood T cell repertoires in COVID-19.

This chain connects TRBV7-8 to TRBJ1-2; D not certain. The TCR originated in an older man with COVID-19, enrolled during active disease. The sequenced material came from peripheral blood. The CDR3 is CASSLVGAKNYGYTF. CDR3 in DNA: TGTGCCAGCAGCTTAGTGGGAGCCAAAAACTATGGCTACACCTTC. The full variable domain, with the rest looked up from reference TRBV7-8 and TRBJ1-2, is GAGVSQSPRYKVAKRGQDVALRCDPISGHVSLFWYQQALGQGPEFLTYFQNEAQLDKSGLPSDRFFAERPEGSVSTLKIQRTQQEDSAVYLCASSLVGAKNYGYTFGSGTRLTVV.